These 32 T cell receptor beta chains share one sample of origin, sequenced in a study of blood T cell repertoires in COVID-19. The repertoire was sequenced with immunoSEQ multiplex PCR; TCRdb's copy has only in-frame clones and lacks some. There are about 200,000 clones in the sample; around 84% occur only once, and over 10% lies in the top ten. The sample comprised peripheral blood. All receptors come from a human donor in a cohort sampled during active COVID-19.

In its sample, this clone was seen a few times. This chain joins TRBV29-1 and TRBJ2-7; TRBD2 matches 7 bases. This CDR3 region has 12 residues. J was trimmed by 4 bases and V by 3 bases; bases with no gene match: 3. Germline CDR1 is SQVTM and CDR2 is ANQGSEA. The CDR3 sequence: CSVEASGYEQYF. The CDR3 DNA is TGCAGCGTTGAGGCTAGCGGATACGAGCAGTACTTC.

The rearrangement uses TRBV14 and TRBJ2-7; the match to TRBD2 covers 9 bases. Trimming took 0 bases from V and 5 from J; bases not matched to a gene: 5. The CDR3 is made up of 15 amino acids. Germline V CDR1 and CDR2: SGHDN, FVKESK. The CDR3 sequence: CASSQDGLARNEQYF. As DNA, the CDR3 is TGTGCCAGCAGCCAAGATGGACTAGCGAGGAACGAGCAGTACTTC.

The chain combines TRBV2 with TRBJ2-1; D may be TRBD2 (6 bases). This CDR3 spans 15 amino acids. The V and J ends lost 2 bases and 4 bases respectively, with 12 bases between them. CDR1 is SNHLY and CDR2 is FYNNEI in the germline V gene. The CDR3 protein is CASSEWDLSYNEQFF. In nucleotides, the CDR3 is TGTGCCAGCAGTGAATGGGACTTATCATACAATGAGCAGTTCTTC.

The chain couples TRBV6-2 or TRBV6-3 to TRBJ2-7; TRBD2 matches 10 bases. Germline V gene sequence: CDR1 MNHEY, CDR2 SVGEGT. The CDR3 is 17 residues long. V shed 2 bases, J shed 0 bases, and the junction held 7 bases outside the gene matches. As DNA, the CDR3 is TGTGCCAGCAGTTACAGCTTGACTAGCGGGCTCTCCTACGAGCAGTACTTC. Encoded protein: CASSYSLTSGLSYEQYF.

The rearrangement links TRBV28 to TRBJ2-7; TRBD2 is a possible D gene (7 bases). The germline V and J ends were trimmed by 2 bases and 2 bases, with 10 bases remaining between them. Germline loops: CDR1 MDHEN, CDR2 SYDVKM. The CDR3 is 14 amino acids. In DNA, the CDR3 is TGTGCCAGCAGTTTAGGGGGGGCAGCCTACGAGCAGTACTTC. Amino acids: CASSLGGAAYEQYF.

The chain recombines TRBV2 with TRBJ2-2; 12 bases agree with TRBD2. CDR3 length equals 20 residues. Per the germline V gene, CDR1 is SNHLY and CDR2 is FYNNEI. V lost 0 bases and J lost 5; bases outside the gene matches: 13. The CDR3 DNA sequence: TGTGCCAGCAGTGAAGCAAACTCTAGCGGGAGGGCCTTAGATACCGGGGAGCTGTTTTTT. It is translated as CASSEANSSGRALDTGELFF.

The CDR3 is CASSLKGSGQGATEAFF. CDR3 DNA sequence: TGTGCCAGCAGCTTAAAGGGGTCTGGTCAAGGGGCAACTGAAGCTTTCTTT. The rearrangement joins TRBV7-9 to TRBJ1-1; a weak D match, TRBD1 (5 bases). The CDR3 is 17 amino acids. V dropped 2 bases and J dropped 5 bases, with 21 bases sitting between them. Germline V lookup: CDR1 SEHNR, CDR2 FQNEAQ (reference sequence).

V usage is TRBV30 and J usage is TRBJ2-7, with D possibly being TRBD1 (5 bases). CDR1 and CDR2 (germline): GTSNPN, SVGIG (reference sequence). The CDR3 has 12 residues. The V and J ends lost 3 bases and 6 bases respectively, with 12 bases between them. The DNA of the CDR3 is TGTGCCTGGAGACCAGGGAAGGTCGAGCAGTACTTC. Encoded protein: CAWRPGKVEQYF.

The chain employs TRBV18 and TRBJ1-1, with no clear D. The length of the CDR3 is 16 residues. CDR1 is KGHSH, CDR2 LQKENI, per germline. V was cut by 3 bases and J by 1 base, with 15 bases left in between. The CDR3 here is CASSPLLMSGNTEAFF. Written as DNA, the CDR3 is TGTGCCAGCTCACCCCTTTTGATGTCAGGGAACACTGAAGCTTTCTTT.

The rearrangement uses TRBV7-2 and TRBJ2-3; D is possibly TRBD2 (5 bases). CDR1 is SGHTA, CDR2 FQGNSA, per germline. V lost 6 bases, J lost 1 base, and 14 bases lay in between. CDR3 size: 15 residues. CDR3 DNA: TGTGCCAGCAGTTATCCGGGAACGCGCACAGATACGCAGTATTTT. Protein sequence: CASSYPGTRTDTQYF.

The table lists this clone with a count of one. The chain employs TRBV3-1 (or the pseudogene TRBV3-2) and TRBJ1-5, with D unclear. Germline values: CDR1 LGHDT, CDR2 YNNKEL (reference sequence). V lost 1 base and J lost 1, with 8 bases in between. The CDR3 is 15 amino acids. CDR3: CASSQGLGSNQPQHF. CDR3 DNA: TGTGCCAGCAGCCAAGGACTAGGGAGCAATCAGCCCCAGCATTTT.

The J gene is TRBJ1-1, the V gene TRBV2; TRBD1 aligns across 9 bases. CDR3 length equals 17 residues. V lost 3 bases to trimming and J lost 0 bases; unmatched junction nucleotides: 8. Germline V gene sequence: CDR1 SNHLY, CDR2 FYNNEI. The CDR3: CASSERTGDFLNTEAFF. In nucleotides, the CDR3 is TGTGCCAGCAGTGAGAGGACAGGGGATTTCTTGAACACTGAAGCTTTCTTT. Drawing the rest from reference TRBV2 and TRBJ1-1, the complete variable domain is EPEVTQTPSHQVTQMGQEVILRCVPISNHLYFYWYRQILGQKVEFLVSFYNNEISEKSEIFDDQFSVERPDGSNFTLKIRSTKLEDSAMYFCASSERTGDFLNTEAFFGQGTRLTVV.

This rearrangement joins TRBV10-2 to TRBJ1-2; D remains ambiguous. Germline CDR1 and CDR2: WSHSY and SAAADI. Deletions cut 1 base from V and 8 bases from J, with 14 bases between. The CDR3 contains 14 residues. The CDR3, as DNA: TGCGCCAGCAGTGAGTGGTGGGCCCTTCGAGGCTACACCTTC. Amino acid sequence: CASSEWWALRGYTF.

This sequence joins TRBV7-2 and TRBJ2-2, with no clear D. Germline assignment: CDR1 SGHTA and CDR2 FQGNSA. Trimming left V 6 bases short and J 6 bases short, with 11 bases between. This CDR3 is 13 amino acids long. DNA of the CDR3: TGTGCCAGCAGGCCGGCGGTGGCCGGGGAGCTGTTTTTT. Translating gives CASRPAVAGELFF.

The chain combines TRBV21-1 with TRBJ2-2; the table's TRBD1 call for D was not verified on the DNA. TRBV21-1 is a recognized pseudogene. The CDR3 extends over 19 amino acids. This CDR3 reads CASSAMDRPLTPNTGELFF. CDR3 nucleotide sequence: TGTGCCAGCAGCGCAATGGACAGGCCGTTGACGCCGAACACCGGGGAGCTGTTTTTT.

This sequence joins TRBV5-4 and TRBJ2-1; TRBD2 agrees at 12 bases. The V and J ends lost 0 bases and 8 bases, in that order; junction bases with no gene match: 6. This CDR3 contains 16 residues. CDR1 SGHNT and CDR2 YYREEE come from the germline V gene (reference sequence). CDR3: CASSLVLAGGPHEQFF. In nucleotides, the CDR3 is TGTGCCAGCAGCTTGGTTCTAGCGGGAGGGCCCCATGAGCAGTTCTTC.

V gene TRBV29-1 combines with J gene TRBJ2-7; 7 positions match TRBD1. The CDR3 is 11 amino acids. CDR1 and CDR2 (germline): SQVTM, ANQGSEA. J gave up 1 base and V 7 bases, and 1 base lay outside the gene matches. The CDR3 reads CSAGQSYEQYF. CDR3 DNA sequence: TGCAGCGCGGGACAGTCCTACGAGCAGTACTTC.

The V call is TRBV9, the J call TRBJ2-2; TRBD1 matches at 11 bases. Per the germline V gene, CDR1 is SGDLS and CDR2 is YYNGEE. The CDR3 sequence is 16 residues long. Trimming took 4 bases from V and 5 from J; bases not matched to a gene: 7. CDR3 protein: CASSLGQGARTGELFF. The CDR3 DNA sequence: TGTGCCAGCAGCCTCGGACAGGGGGCGAGGACCGGGGAGCTGTTTTTT.

The chain links TRBV6-2 or TRBV6-3 to TRBJ1-5; D is possibly TRBD1 (5 bases). This CDR3 contains 15 residues. Per the germline V gene, CDR1 is MNHEY and CDR2 is SVGEGT. V lost 2 bases and J 5 bases, leaving 13 bases between the germline ends. Written as DNA, the CDR3 is TGTGCCAGCAGTTACCGGCAGGGTGGCTATCAGCCCCAGCATTTT. Amino acid sequence: CASSYRQGGYQPQHF.

J is TRBJ1-1 and V is TRBV27; 9 positions match TRBD1. CDR3 length equals 14 residues. Germline V gives CDR1 MNHEY, CDR2 SMNVEV (reference sequence). V lost 4 bases, J lost 5 bases, and 5 bases stayed unmatched. CDR3 bases: TGTGCCAGCAGTTCAGACAGGGGGAGGACTGAAGCTTTCTTT. Translated: CASSSDRGRTEAFF.

Only a few counts were recorded for this clone. J is TRBJ2-5 and V is TRBV7-9; possibly TRBD1 for D (6 bases). Germline V gene lookup returns CDR1 SEHNR and CDR2 FQNEAQ (reference sequence). This CDR3 region has 12 residues. The ends were cut back, 5 bases at V and 8 bases at J, with 12 bases in the middle. CDR3 DNA sequence: TGTGCCAGCAGCGGGACACCCTTAACCCAGTACTTC. It is translated as CASSGTPLTQYF.

J is TRBJ1-2 and V is TRBV18; no clear D gene. This CDR3 comprises 15 residues. V dropped 3 bases and J dropped 0 bases, with 11 bases sitting between them. The germline V gene has CDR1 KGHSH and CDR2 LQKENI. The CDR3, as DNA: TGTGCCAGCTCACCTAGCCGCAGCCCTAACTATGGCTACACCTTC. It yields the protein CASSPSRSPNYGYTF.

The CDR3 loop reads CATSRVRRDTEAFF. CDR3 nucleotides: TGTGCCACCAGCAGAGTACGACGGGACACTGAAGCTTTCTTT. This sequence joins TRBV15 and TRBJ1-1; D ambiguous. V lost 1 base to trimming and J lost 3 bases, with 9 bases between them. The CDR3 spans 14 residues. Germline loops: CDR1 LNHNV, CDR2 YYDKDF (reference sequence).

This chain links TRBV2 with TRBJ2-3; 7 bases match TRBD2. CDR3 length: 15 residues. Germline lookup yields CDR1 SNHLY and CDR2 FYNNEI. V lost 3 bases, J lost 2 bases, and 5 bases stayed unmatched. As DNA, the CDR3 is TGTGCCAGCAGTGATTTTGGGACTAACACAGATACGCAGTATTTT. Protein sequence: CASSDFGTNTDTQYF.

V is TRBV5-1 and J is TRBJ2-5; D call uncertain. The V and J ends lost 4 bases and 4 bases respectively, with 11 bases between them. Germline CDR1 is SGHRS and CDR2 is YFSETQ. The CDR3 is 13 residues long. For the CDR3, the DNA is TGCGCCAGCAGCGATCGCGGCGGAGAGACCCAGTACTTC. Amino acids: CASSDRGGETQYF.

The chain is built from TRBV3-1 (or the pseudogene TRBV3-2) and TRBJ2-1; 14 bases agree with TRBD2. The CDR3 length is 17 residues. Germline V lookup: CDR1 LGHDT, CDR2 YNNKEL (reference sequence). V shed 5 bases and J 7 bases; nucleotides not matched to a gene: 10. Here the CDR3 DNA reads TGTGCCAGCAGCGAAAACATGGGACTAGCGGGAGTAAATGAGCAGTTCTTC. Translation gives CASSENMGLAGVNEQFF.

The V gene is TRBV28, the J gene TRBJ2-2; 7 nucleotides line up with TRBD2. There are 17 residues in the CDR3. Germline CDR1 and CDR2: MDHEN and SYDVKM. With 6 bases clipped from V and 4 bases from J, the junction kept 14 bases outside the gene matches. CDR3 coding DNA: TGTGCCAGCAGCCCCAGCGGGGCTAGCGGTTCCACCGGGGAGCTGTTTTTT. It specifies CASSPSGASGSTGELFF.

V gene TRBV20-1 combines with J gene TRBJ2-5; no definite D call. This CDR3 is 13 amino acids long. Germline V CDR1 and CDR2: DFQATT, SNEGSKA (reference sequence). Trimming removed 3 bases at V and 2 bases at J, with 10 bases between. The CDR3 coding sequence is TGCAGTGCTAGTTGGTCAGTACAAGAGACCCAGTACTTC. It specifies CSASWSVQETQYF.

The rearrangement uses TRBV13 and TRBJ2-7; TRBD2 matches 11 bases. V was pared by 5 bases and J by 3 bases, with 6 bases of the junction left unmatched. This CDR3 comprises 15 residues. Per the germline V gene, CDR1 is PRHDT and CDR2 is FYEKMQ (reference sequence). CDR3 nucleotides: TGTGCCAGCAGCCCCGGACTAGCGGGCCTCTACGAGCAGTACTTC. Translation gives CASSPGLAGLYEQYF.

The chain couples TRBV19 to TRBJ2-4, with D perhaps TRBD2 (6 bases). Trimming removed 0 bases at V and 2 bases at J, with 20 bases between. The CDR3 length is 19 residues. CDR1 and CDR2 from the germline V gene are LNHDA and SQIVND (reference sequence). The CDR3 DNA is TGTGCCAGTAGTATAGAGGGGTCGGGGGTAGGTTCTACCAAAAACATTCAGTACTTC. Residues: CASSIEGSGVGSTKNIQYF.

The chain uses TRBV7-2 and TRBJ1-1; 8 nucleotides match TRBD1. The J segment lost 1 base and the V segment lost 3 bases, leaving 1 base of the junction unmatched. This CDR3 contains 14 residues. CDR1 and CDR2 from the germline V gene are SGHTA and FQGNSA. DNA for the CDR3: TGTGCCAGCAGCTTTCAGGGGGCGAACACTGAAGCTTTCTTT. Residues: CASSFQGANTEAFF.

The chain uses TRBV4-1 and TRBJ2-3; 8 nucleotides line up with TRBD2. Germline CDR1 reads MGHRA; CDR2 reads YSYEKL. CDR3 length equals 16 residues. With V trimmed by 2 bases and J by 0 bases, 4 bases remained unmatched. This chain's CDR3 is CASSQSASGSTDTQYF. The CDR3 nucleotides are TGCGCCAGCAGCCAATCTGCTAGCGGGAGCACAGATACGCAGTATTTT.